Given below is one TCR beta chain in context. This clonotype has at least ten counts. There is no known antigen for this receptor. It has no much larger one-base neighbor in the sample; base qualities were not kept. For repertoire sequencing, TCR beta CDR3 regions were amplified from RNA transcripts. The first round of RT-PCR was done with HTBI primers and the Qiagen OneStep RT-PCR kit, and was followed by a second round of multiplex PCR, then size selection and purification. The libraries underwent paired-end sequencing with 100 bp reads on an Illumina HiSeq2000. Turning to the authors' computational methods: SOAPnuke was used for read processing, and reads with adapters, uncalled bases, a mean Phred below 15, or no exact constant-primer or identifier match were discarded. COPE v1.2.5 was used to merge high-quality paired reads. Each unique nucleotide sequence was treated as a clonotype, and MiTCR v1.1 was used to align the clonotypes to the IMGT TRB V, D and J references. The analysis was limited to V-J combinations with a frequency above 0.0001, which together covered 99% to 99.2% of the repertoires. For each V-J combination, a TCR clonal expansion and chaos score was defined as F50 clonal expansion divided by the chaos observed in the TCRdist matrix. Welch's t-statistics and random forest were used to narrow the features down to around 13 V-J combinations, which were then fed into a naive Bayes classifier. The Morisita-Horn index was used to measure how similar the thyroid and blood repertoires were. The public sequencing data were trimmed at Q25 with fastp and processed into clonotypes with MiXCR by TCRdb, which kept only in-frame beta chains. Identical CDR3 proteins give one entry, which carries the most common genes and DNA. Here the V and J calls rest on TCRdb's processing, not on the authors' analysis. This sample lists under 350,000 distinct CDR3 sequences; under 20% were detected once. Clones ranked in the top ten supply 12% of the sample.

These data are taken from a study of Graves' ophthalmopathy and Graves' hyperthyroidism (dated by TCRdb to the late 2010s). For the wider study: Peripheral blood was collected at initial diagnosis, before any treatment. Following sample collection, hyperthyroidism patients were given methimazole at a starting dose of 30 mg daily, and ophthalmopathy patients were given high-dose intravenous methylprednisolone. To tell Graves' ophthalmopathy apart from Graves' hyperthyroidism, and to predict which patients would progress to ophthalmopathy, the study relied on TCR beta repertoire signatures. In total, some 130 blood samples were TCR-sequenced: around 42 ophthalmopathy, roughly 77 hyperthyroidism and roughly 17 hyperthyroidism-to-ophthalmopathy patients. T-cell repertoires of thyroid tissue and blood were compared in over 5 hyperthyroidism patients. The independent validation cohort included around 19 hyperthyroidism patients plus 17 patients who later progressed from hyperthyroidism to ophthalmopathy. A discovery set of 100 patients (43 ophthalmopathy, 60 or so stable hyperthyroidism) was enrolled to explore V-J signatures distinguishing ophthalmopathy from hyperthyroidism.

Ophthalmopathy patients had moderately to severely active disease, Clinical Activity Score of at least 3, NOSPECS grade of at least 4, and disease duration under 3 months. Anyone with other autoimmune diseases, uncontrolled infections, pregnancy or lactation was excluded from the study. Clinical symptoms, serum thyroxine, TRAb, thyroid ultrasound and orbital computed tomography were used for diagnosis. PBMCs were isolated from approximately 10 ml of fresh peripheral blood by Ficoll-Paque density gradient centrifugation. Total RNA was extracted using Trizol reagent, and RNA quality was checked on an Agilent 2100 Bioanalyzer. General conclusions and limits of the study: No statistical method was used to set the sample size in advance, and the investigators knew which group each participant was assigned to. Among expanded thyroid clonotypes with frequency above 0.001, most also showed up in blood, which suggests that blood repertoires may reflect the thyroid immune response. Ophthalmopathy was separated from stable hyperthyroidism by the 13-signature model with more than 85% sensitivity and about 83% specificity in cross-validation and with 80%/75% in the test set. In validation, the model predicted ophthalmopathy progression with about 70% sensitivity and roughly 72% specificity; around twelve predicted patients were CT-confirmed with GO in a median of approximately 6.5 months.

V ends up 1 base short and J 5 bases short, with an unmatched junction base count of 2. Per the germline V gene (reference sequence), GTSNPN is the CDR1 and SVGIG is the CDR2. The CDR3 holds 13 amino acids from the cysteine to the phenylalanine. Only CDR3 DNA is held: 39 bases, read in frame from base 1. Specimen: peripheral blood. In this chain, TRBV30 is recombined with TRBJ1-2, with 9 bases aligning to TRBD1. The TCR was taken from an adult man with Graves' ophthalmopathy. CDR3 loop: CAWSGTGEYGYTF. The nucleotides read TGTGCCTGGAGTGGGACAGGGGAATATGGCTACACCTTC.